The T cell receptor beta chain described here comes from a study of tissue T cells after allogeneic stem cell transplantation. The wider study: Several unmodified and three CD34-selected T-cell-depleted grafts went to graft-versus-host disease patients. Findings of the study overall: Only a limited share of tissue TCRs appeared in blood or spleen. Few T cell clones were shared across patients, but motif clusters showed tissue-specific shared signatures. TCR repertoires tracked anatomic similarity, regardless of disease or transplant status.

This clone is termed medium-sized. The antigen remains undetermined. V was cut by 3 bases and J by 4 bases, with 9 bases left in between. The V gene's germline CDR1 is KGHDR and CDR2 SFDVKD. CDR3 length equals 14 residues. The table came from immunoSEQ multiplex PCR; TCRdb's copy has only in-frame clones and leaves some out. This sample has some 7,000 clones, with more than 60% found just once. This sequence was found in a male patient over 55 with steroid-refractory graft-versus-host disease after an allogeneic stem cell transplant. Some of these T cells may belong to the graft donor. V and J are TRBV24-1 and TRBJ1-3; D unresolved. The sample in question was skin, obtained at autopsy. The chain's CDR3 is CATSDPGRGNTIYF. CDR3 DNA sequence: TGTGCCACCAGTGATCCGGGTCGAGGAAACACCATATATTTT.